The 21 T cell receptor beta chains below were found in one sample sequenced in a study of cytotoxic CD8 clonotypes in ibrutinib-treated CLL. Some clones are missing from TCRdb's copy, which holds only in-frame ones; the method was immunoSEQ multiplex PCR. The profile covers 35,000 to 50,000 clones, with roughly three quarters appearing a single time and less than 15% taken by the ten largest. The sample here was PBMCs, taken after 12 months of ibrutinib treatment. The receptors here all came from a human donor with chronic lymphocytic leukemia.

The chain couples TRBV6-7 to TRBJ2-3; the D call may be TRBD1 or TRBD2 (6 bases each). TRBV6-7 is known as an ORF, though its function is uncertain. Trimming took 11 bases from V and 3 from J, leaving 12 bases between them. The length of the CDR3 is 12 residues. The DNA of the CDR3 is TGTGCCGGATGGAGGGGGACAGATACGCAGTATTTT. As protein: CAGWRGTDTQYF.

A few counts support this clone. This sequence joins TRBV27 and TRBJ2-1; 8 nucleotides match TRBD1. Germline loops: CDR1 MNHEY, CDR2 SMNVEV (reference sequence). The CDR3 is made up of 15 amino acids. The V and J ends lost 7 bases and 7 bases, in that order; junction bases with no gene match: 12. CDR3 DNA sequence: TGTGCCAGCACCAAAAGATGGACAGGGAGTAATGAGCAGTTCTTC. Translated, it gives CASTKRWTGSNEQFF.

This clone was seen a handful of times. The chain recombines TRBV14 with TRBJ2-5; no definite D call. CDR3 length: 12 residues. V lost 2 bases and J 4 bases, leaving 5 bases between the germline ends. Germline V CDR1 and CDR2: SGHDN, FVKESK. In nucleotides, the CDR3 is TGTGCCAGCAGCCAATCCCCAGAGACCCAGTACTTC. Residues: CASSQSPETQYF.

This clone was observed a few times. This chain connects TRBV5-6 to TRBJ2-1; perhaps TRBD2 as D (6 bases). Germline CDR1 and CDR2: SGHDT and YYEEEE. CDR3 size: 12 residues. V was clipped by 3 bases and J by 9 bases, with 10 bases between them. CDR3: CASSYMRGEQFF. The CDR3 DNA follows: TGTGCCAGCAGCTATATGCGGGGTGAGCAGTTCTTC.

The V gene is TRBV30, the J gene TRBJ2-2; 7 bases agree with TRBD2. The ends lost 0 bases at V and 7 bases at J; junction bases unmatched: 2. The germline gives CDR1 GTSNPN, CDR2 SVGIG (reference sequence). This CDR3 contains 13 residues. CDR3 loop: CAWSVGGIGELFF. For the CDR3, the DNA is TGTGCCTGGAGTGTGGGGGGGATCGGGGAGCTGTTTTTT.

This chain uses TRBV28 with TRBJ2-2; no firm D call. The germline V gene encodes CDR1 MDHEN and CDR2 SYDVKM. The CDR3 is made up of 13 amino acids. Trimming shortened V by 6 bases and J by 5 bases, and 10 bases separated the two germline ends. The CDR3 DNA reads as TGTGCCAGCAGCCCTCAGCTGACCGGGGAGCTGTTTTTT. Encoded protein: CASSPQLTGELFF.

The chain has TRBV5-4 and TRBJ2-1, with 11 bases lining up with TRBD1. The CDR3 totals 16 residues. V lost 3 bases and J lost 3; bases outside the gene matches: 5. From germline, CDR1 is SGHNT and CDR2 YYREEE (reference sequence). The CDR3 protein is CASSSPGQGGYNEQFF. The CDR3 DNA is TGTGCCAGCAGCTCTCCGGGACAGGGGGGCTACAATGAGCAGTTCTTC.

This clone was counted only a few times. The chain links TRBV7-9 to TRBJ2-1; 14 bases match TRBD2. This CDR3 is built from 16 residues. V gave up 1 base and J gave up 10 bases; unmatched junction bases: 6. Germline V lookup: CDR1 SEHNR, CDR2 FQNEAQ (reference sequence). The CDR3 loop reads CASSLEGTSGGTEQFF. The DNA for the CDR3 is TGTGCCAGCAGCTTAGAGGGGACTAGCGGGGGAACCGAGCAGTTCTTC.

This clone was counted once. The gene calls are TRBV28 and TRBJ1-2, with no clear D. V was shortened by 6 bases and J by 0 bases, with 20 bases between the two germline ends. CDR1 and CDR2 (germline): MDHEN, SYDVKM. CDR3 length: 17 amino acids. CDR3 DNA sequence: TGTGCCAGCAGCCACATGTGGGGTCAGGACCCTAACTATGGCTACACCTTC. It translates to CASSHMWGQDPNYGYTF.

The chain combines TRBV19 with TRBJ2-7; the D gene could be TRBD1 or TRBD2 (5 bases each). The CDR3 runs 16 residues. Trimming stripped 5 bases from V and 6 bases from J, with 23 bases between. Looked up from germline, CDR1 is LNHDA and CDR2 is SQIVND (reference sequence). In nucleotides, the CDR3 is TGTGCCAGTAGTGTATCCGGGACCAGGGTAGCCTCCGAGCAGTACTTC. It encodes CASSVSGTRVASEQYF.

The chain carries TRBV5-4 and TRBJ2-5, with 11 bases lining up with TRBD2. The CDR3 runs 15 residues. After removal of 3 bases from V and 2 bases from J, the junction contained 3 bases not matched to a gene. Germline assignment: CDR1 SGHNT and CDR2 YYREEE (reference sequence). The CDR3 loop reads CASSSTSGTQETQYF. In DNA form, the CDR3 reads TGTGCCAGCAGCTCGACTAGCGGGACGCAAGAGACCCAGTACTTC.

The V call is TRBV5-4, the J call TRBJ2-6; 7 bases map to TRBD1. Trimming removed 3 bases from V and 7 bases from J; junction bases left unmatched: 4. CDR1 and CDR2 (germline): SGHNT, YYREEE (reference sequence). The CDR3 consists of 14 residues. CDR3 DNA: TGTGCCAGCAGCTCACAGGGGTTAGCCAACGTCCTGACTTTC. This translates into CASSSQGLANVLTF.

The CDR3 DNA is TGTGCCAGCAGAAGGGAGGGAGGCTACACCTTC. Its protein is CASRREGGYTF. This chain links TRBV6-5 with TRBJ1-2, with D uncertain. The CDR3 consists of 11 residues. CDR1 is MNHEY and CDR2 is SVGAGI in the germline V gene. V shed 6 bases and J shed 8 bases, with 10 bases lying between them.

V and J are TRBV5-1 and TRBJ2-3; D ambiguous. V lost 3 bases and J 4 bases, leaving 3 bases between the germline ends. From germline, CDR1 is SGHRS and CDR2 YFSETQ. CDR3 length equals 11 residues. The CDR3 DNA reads TGCGCCAGCAGCTATTCAGATACGCAGTATTTT. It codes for CASSYSDTQYF.

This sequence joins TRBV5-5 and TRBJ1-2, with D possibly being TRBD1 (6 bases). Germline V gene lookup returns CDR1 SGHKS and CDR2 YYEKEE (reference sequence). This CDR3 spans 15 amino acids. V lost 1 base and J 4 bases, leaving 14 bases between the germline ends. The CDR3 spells CASSLNREALYGYTF. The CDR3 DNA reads TGTGCCAGCAGCTTGAACAGGGAGGCCCTCTATGGCTACACCTTC.

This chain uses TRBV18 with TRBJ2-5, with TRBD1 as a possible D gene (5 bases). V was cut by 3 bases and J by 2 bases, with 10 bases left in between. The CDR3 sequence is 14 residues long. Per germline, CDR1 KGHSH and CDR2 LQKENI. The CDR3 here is CASSPRTRQETQYF. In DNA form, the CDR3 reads TGTGCCAGCTCACCCAGGACAAGGCAAGAGACCCAGTACTTC.

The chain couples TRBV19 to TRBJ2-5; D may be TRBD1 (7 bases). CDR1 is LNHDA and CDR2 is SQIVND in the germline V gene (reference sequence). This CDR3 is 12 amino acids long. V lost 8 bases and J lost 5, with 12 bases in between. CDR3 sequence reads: CASRSGGETQYF. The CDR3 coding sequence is TGTGCCAGTCGGTCAGGGGGGGAGACCCAGTACTTC.

CDR3 residues: CASSPPQAASYGYTF. The CDR3 nucleotides read TGTGCCAGCTCACCACCCCAGGCCGCCTCCTATGGCTACACCTTC. This rearrangement joins TRBV18 to TRBJ1-2; D unresolved. The CDR3 runs to 15 residues. Trimming took 0 bases from V and 4 from J, leaving 12 bases between them. Germline lookup yields CDR1 KGHSH and CDR2 LQKENI.

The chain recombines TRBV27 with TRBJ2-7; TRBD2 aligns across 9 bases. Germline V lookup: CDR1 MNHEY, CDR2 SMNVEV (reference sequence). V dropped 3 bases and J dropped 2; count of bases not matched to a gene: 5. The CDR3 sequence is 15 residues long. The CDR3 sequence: CASSFRLAATYEQYF. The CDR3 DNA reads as TGTGCCAGCAGTTTCCGACTAGCGGCTACCTACGAGCAGTACTTC.

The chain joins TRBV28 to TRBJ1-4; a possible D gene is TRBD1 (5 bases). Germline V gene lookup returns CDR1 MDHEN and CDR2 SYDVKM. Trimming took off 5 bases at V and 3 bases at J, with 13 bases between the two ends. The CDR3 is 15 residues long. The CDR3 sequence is CASSPATVSNEKLFF. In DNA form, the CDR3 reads TGTGCCAGCAGTCCAGCGACAGTTTCTAATGAAAAACTGTTTTTT.

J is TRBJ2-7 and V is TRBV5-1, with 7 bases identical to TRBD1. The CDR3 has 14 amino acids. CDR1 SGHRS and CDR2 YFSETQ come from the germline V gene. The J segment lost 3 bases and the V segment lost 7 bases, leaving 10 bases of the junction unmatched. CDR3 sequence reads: CASSTGTERYEQYF. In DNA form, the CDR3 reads TGCGCCAGCTCTACCGGGACAGAGCGCTACGAGCAGTACTTC.